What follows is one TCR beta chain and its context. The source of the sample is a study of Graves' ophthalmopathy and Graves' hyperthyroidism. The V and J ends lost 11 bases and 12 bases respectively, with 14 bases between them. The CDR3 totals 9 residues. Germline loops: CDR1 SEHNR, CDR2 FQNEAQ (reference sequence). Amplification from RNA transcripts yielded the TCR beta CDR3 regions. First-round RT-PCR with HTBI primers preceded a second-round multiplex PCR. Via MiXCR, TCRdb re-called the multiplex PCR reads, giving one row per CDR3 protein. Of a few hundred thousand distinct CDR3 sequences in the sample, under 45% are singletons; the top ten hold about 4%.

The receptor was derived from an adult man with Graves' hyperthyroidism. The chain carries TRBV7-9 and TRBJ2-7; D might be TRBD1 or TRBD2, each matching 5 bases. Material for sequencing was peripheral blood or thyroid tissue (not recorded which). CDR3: CALGDRRYF. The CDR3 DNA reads TGTGCCCTCGGGGACCGGCGGTACTTC. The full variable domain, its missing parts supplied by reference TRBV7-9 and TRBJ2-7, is DTGVSQNPRHKITKRGQNVTFRCDPISEHNRLYWYRQTLGQGPEFLTYFQNEAQLEKSRLLSDRFSAERPKGSFSTLEIQRTEQGDSAMYLCALGDRRYFGPGTRLTVT.